The source of this T cell receptor beta chain is a study of T cells expressing NK-cell markers. Following a re-call of the 5' RACE reads, TCRdb has one entry per CDR3 protein and lacks DNA. Listed are hundreds of thousands of distinct CDR3 sequences; 7.3% falls within the top ten. Germline assignment: CDR1 SGDLS and CDR2 YYNGEE. CDR3 size: 14 residues. The origin of this receptor is a woman between 18 and 70 years old in good health. The sequencing input was blood T cells: a sorted CD56 or NKG2C T cell subset, CD4+ or CD8+ T cells, or bulk PBMC T cells (not recorded which). The chain employs TRBV9 and TRBJ2-7; absent DNA, TCRdb's TRBD2 call cannot be checked. The CDR3 protein is CASSVTGAGYEQYF.